This TCR beta chain was obtained from a study of T cell repertoires in cytomegalovirus infection. About the research overall: Through public TCR beta signatures, both CMV infection and matching HLA type were indicated. Study outcomes and limitations: Summed frequency of public TCR beta families distinguished CMV carriers with the relevant HLA. HLA-C-restricted CMV clonotypes gave the most frequent clonotype in two of eight donors.

Comment on this clonotype: Its target is not known.

The CDR3 spans 11 residues. Germline loops: CDR1 MNHEY, CDR2 SMNVEV (reference sequence). V was clipped by 11 bases and J by 10 bases, with 17 bases between them. TCRdb re-called the reads with MiXCR, one entry per CDR3 protein. The sample contains 830,000 or so distinct CDR3 sequences, 30% to 35% of which appear only once. This TCR came from a human donor in good health (CMV status not recorded). Some clones in this sample may be carry-over from other donors' samples. This sequence joins TRBV27 and TRBJ1-1; D unclear. The sample in question was cultured CD8+ T cells from PBMCs, obtained from culture after CMV antigen stimulation. The CDR3 DNA follows: TGTGCCGTGGGCAGAGGGTTAGTAGCTTTCTTT. Encoded protein: CAVGRGLVAFF.